This section outlines one TCR beta chain sequence together with its context. This CDR3 is 13 amino acids long. The germline V gene encodes CDR1 SGHVS and CDR2 FQNEAQ. Trimming cost V 5 bases and J 7 bases, with 14 bases left between them. Authors' methods: Reference gene primer amplification gave nucleated cell count estimates. Method: immunoSEQ multiplex PCR; TCRdb's copy keeps in-frame clones and lacks some. The V and J calls and clone size come from that table; D and trimming were worked out from the DNA. Among about 62,000 clones, about 88% were seen once, and the ten largest hold under 1.3%. The data belong to a study of blood T cell repertoires in COVID-19.

The sample consisted of peripheral blood. The chain couples TRBV7-8 to TRBJ1-2; D gene uncertain. This clonotype was obtained from a man between 70 and 80 years old with acute or convalescent COVID-19. Here the CDR3 DNA reads TGTGCCAGCAGCCAAAACCCTCTTAGTGGCTACACCTTC. This sequence encodes CASSQNPLSGYTF.